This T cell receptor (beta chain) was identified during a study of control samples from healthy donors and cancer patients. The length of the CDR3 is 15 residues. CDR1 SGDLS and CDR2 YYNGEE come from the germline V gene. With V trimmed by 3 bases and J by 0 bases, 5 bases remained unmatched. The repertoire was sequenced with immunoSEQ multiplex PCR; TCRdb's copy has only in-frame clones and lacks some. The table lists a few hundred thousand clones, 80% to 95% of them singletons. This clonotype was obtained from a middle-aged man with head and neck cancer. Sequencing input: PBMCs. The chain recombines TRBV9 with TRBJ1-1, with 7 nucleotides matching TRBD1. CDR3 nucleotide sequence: TGTGCCAGCAGCGATAACAGGGGAATGAACACTGAAGCTTTCTTT. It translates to CASSDNRGMNTEAFF.